The T cell receptor (beta chain) described here comes from a study of blood T cell repertoires in COVID-19. This clone occurred once. The CDR3 extends over 19 amino acids. The V gene end was trimmed by 5 bases and the J gene end by 4 bases; junction bases not matched to a gene: 17. Germline assignment: CDR1 LGHNT and CDR2 FRNRAP. Methods used by the authors: Reference gene primer amplification yielded estimated nucleated cell counts. Sequencing was performed with immunoSEQ multiplex PCR; in TCRdb, only in-frame clones are kept and a portion is missing. D and trimming come from the DNA, and the V and J calls and clone size come from that table. The sample contains 140,000 to 150,000 clones, 80% to 90% of which appear only once.

The sequence was obtained from a woman between 50 and 59 years old with acute COVID-19. Sequencing was performed on PBMCs or T cells enriched from blood (not recorded which). The chain combines TRBV12-5 with TRBJ2-2; 9 bases are shared with TRBD1. CDR3 nucleotides: TGTGCTAGTGGTCCCAACCCCCGTCCCGGGACAGGGTCCACCGGGGAGCTGTTTTTT. Its protein product is CASGPNPRPGTGSTGELFF.